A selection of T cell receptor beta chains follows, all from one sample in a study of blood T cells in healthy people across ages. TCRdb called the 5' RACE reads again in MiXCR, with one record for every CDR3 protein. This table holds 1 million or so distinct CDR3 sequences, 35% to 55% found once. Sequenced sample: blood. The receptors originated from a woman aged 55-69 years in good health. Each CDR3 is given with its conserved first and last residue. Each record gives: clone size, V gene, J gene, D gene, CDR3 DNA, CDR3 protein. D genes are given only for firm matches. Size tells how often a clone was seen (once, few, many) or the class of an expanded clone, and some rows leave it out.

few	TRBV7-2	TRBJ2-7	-	TGTGCCAGCAGCACAAGGGATGTCTACGAGCAGTACTTC	CASSTRDVYEQYF
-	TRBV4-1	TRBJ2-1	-	TGCGCCAGCAGCCAAGATAGAGGAAGCGGACAGCACAATGAGCAGTTCTTC	CASSQDRGSGQHNEQFF
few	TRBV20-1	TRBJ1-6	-	TGCAGTGCTAGAGATGAGGACGGCCAGGGGAATAATTCACCCCTCCACTTT	CSARDEDGQGNNSPLHF
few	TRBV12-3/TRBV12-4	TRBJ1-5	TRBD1	TGTGCCAGCAGTGACCGACAGGGAGGTCAGCCCCAGCATTTT	CASSDRQGGQPQHF
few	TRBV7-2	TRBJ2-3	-	TGTGCCAGCAGCCCAAATCAAGTCTCCTTCGCAGATACGCAGTATTTT	CASSPNQVSFADTQYF
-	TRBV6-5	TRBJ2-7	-	TGTGCCAGCAGTACCGATTGGGCTAGCAACTACGAGCAGTACTTC	CASSTDWASNYEQYF
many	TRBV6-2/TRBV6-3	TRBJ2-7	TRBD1	TGTGCCAGCAGTTATCCCGCCGGGACAGGGGACATATACGAGCAGTACTTC	CASSYPAGTGDIYEQYF
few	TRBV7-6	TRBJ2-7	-	TGTGCCAGCAGCAAAGGGGTGGTCCTGCAGTACGAGCAGTACTTC	CASSKGVVLQYEQYF
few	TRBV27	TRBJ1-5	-	TGTGCCAGCAGTCCTTCAGGTCCGGGAAAACAGCCCCAGCATTTT	CASSPSGPGKQPQHF
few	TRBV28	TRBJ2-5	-	TGTGCCAGCAGTTTAGGGAGGCGCGGGTCCCAAGAGACCCAGTACTTC	CASSLGRRGSQETQYF
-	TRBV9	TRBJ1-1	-	TGTGCCAGCAGGCACAGGGACACTGAAGCTTTCTTT	CASRHRDTEAFF
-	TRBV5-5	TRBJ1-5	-	TGTGCCAGCAGCTGGGAGGAGGGCGGTCAGCCCCAGCATTTT	CASSWEEGGQPQHF
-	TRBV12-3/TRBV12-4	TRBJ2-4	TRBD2	TGTGCCAGCAGCACCTGGACTAGCGGGAGTTTGGTCTTAGCCAAAAACATTCAGTACTTC	CASSTWTSGSLVLAKNIQYF
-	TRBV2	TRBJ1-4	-	TGTGCCACAACGACCAGAGGGGATGAAAAACTGTTTTTT	CATTTRGDEKLFF
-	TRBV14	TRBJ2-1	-	TGTGGCAGCAGCCAAGTCTTGTCTGTGGGAGGTGAGCAGTTCTTC	CGSSQVLSVGGEQFF
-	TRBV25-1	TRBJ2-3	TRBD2	TGTGCCAGCAGTGAATACAGCGGGACTACCACAGATACGCAGTATTTT	CASSEYSGTTTDTQYF
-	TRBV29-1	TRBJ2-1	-	TGCAGCGTTGTTAAAGGGGTCAATGAGCAGTTCTTC	CSVVKGVNEQFF
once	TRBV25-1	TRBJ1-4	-	TGTGCCAGCAGTGAATACGGGACAACTAATGAAAAACTGTTTTTT	CASSEYGTTNEKLFF
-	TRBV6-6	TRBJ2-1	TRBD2	TGTGCCAGTAAGACTAGCGGAATCTACAATGAGCAGTTCTTC	CASKTSGIYNEQFF
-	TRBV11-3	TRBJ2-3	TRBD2	TGTGCCAGCAGCCGAGGGGTGGCGGGAGCGTCTGATACGCAGTATTTT	CASSRGVAGASDTQYF
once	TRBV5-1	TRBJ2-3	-	TGCGCCAGCCGAGTAGGTCTTTCAGATACGCAGTATTTT	CASRVGLSDTQYF
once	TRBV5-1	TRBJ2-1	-	TGCGCCAGCAGCCCTGGAGCGAGCGGCCGAGACAATGAGCAGTTCTTC	CASSPGASGRDNEQFF
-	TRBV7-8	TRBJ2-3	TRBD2	TGTGCCAGCAGCTTAGCAGGTGGAGCTAGCGGGAGGGCCACAGATACGCAGTATTTT	CASSLAGGASGRATDTQYF
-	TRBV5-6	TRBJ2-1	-	TGTGCCAGCAGCTTGGGTCCTCGCTTATACGGCAATGAGCAGTTCTTC	CASSLGPRLYGNEQFF
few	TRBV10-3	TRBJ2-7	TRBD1	TGTGCCATCAGCGCGGACAGGGCAAACTCCTACGAGCAGTACTTC	CAISADRANSYEQYF
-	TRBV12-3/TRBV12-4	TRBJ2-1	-	TGTGCCAGCAGTCCCACGGGACCGCAAGGGAATGAGCAGTTCTTC	CASSPTGPQGNEQFF
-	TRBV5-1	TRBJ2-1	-	TGCGCCAGCAGCTTGACCATGTTCCCGGCAATCTCCTACAATGAGCAGTTCTTC	CASSLTMFPAISYNEQFF
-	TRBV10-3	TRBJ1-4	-	TGTGCCATCAGTGAGGGCAGGGGACCTAATGAAAAACTGTTTTTT	CAISEGRGPNEKLFF
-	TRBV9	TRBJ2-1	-	TGTGCCAGCAGCGTCACCACCGAGAGCTCCTACAATGAGCAGTTCTTC	CASSVTTESSYNEQFF
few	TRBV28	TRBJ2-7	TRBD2	TGTGCCAGCAGTTTACTGGGACTAGCGGAAAAATACGAGCAGTACTTC	CASSLLGLAEKYEQYF
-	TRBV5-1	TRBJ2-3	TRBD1	TGCGCCAGCAGTCCGGACAGGGCGACGCAGTATTTT	CASSPDRATQYF
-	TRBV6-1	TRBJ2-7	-	TGTGCCAGCAGTGCTACAGGGAGTTTCTACGAGCAGTACTTC	CASSATGSFYEQYF
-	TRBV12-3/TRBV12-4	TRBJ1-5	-	TGTGCCAGCAGTGGACAGCCGGATCAGCCCCAGCATTTT	CASSGQPDQPQHF
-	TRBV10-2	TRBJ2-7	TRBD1	TGCGCCAGCAGCCCAACGGGACAGGGCATCAACGAGCAGTACTTC	CASSPTGQGINEQYF
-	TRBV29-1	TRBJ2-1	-	TGCAGCGTTGATCTCGCATACAATGAGCAGTTCTTC	CSVDLAYNEQFF
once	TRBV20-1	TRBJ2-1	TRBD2	TGCAGTGCCACCGTCCCGGCTAGCGGGAATGGTGAGCAGTTCTTC	CSATVPASGNGEQFF
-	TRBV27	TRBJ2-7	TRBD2	TGTGCCAGCAGTTTATCGGCGGGAGAAGTGGGGTACGTGCAGTACTTC	CASSLSAGEVGYVQYF
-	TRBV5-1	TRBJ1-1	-	TGCGCCAGCAGTTTTTCCGGCCGGCAGAACACTGAAGCTTTCTTT	CASSFSGRQNTEAFF
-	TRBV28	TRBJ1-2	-	TGTGCCAGCAGTTTTGGTACGGCATACTATGGCTACACCTTC	CASSFGTAYYGYTF
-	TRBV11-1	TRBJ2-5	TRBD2	TGTGCCAGCAGTTCAGCGGGAGGGCCGGAAGAGACCCAGTACTTC	CASSSAGGPEETQYF
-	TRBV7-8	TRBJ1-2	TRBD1	TGTGCCAGCAGCAGCCCGGGACAGGGAGTGTTAGGGGGTGGCTACACCTTC	CASSSPGQGVLGGGYTF
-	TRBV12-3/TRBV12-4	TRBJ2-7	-	TGTGCCAGCAGTTTATCGACGGGAGATGAGCAGTACTTC	CASSLSTGDEQYF
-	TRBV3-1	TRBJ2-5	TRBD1	TGTGCCAGCAGCCCCGCCCGGACAGGCATACAAGAGACCCAGTACTTC	CASSPARTGIQETQYF
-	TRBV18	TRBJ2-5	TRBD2	TGTGCCAGCTCACCCGAAATAGCGGGAGGAGAGACCCAGTACTTC	CASSPEIAGGETQYF
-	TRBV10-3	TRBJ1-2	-	TGTGCCATTTGGGACGGGACTCTTCGGGACTATGGCTACACCTTC	CAIWDGTLRDYGYTF
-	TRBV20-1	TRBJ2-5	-	TGCAGTGCTAGTTTGTTTCGGGGTACCAACGAGCGGTACTTC	CSASLFRGTNERYF
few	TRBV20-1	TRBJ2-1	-	TGCAGTGCTAGGGGGGTTCAGCGGAACAATGAGCAGTTCTTC	CSARGVQRNNEQFF